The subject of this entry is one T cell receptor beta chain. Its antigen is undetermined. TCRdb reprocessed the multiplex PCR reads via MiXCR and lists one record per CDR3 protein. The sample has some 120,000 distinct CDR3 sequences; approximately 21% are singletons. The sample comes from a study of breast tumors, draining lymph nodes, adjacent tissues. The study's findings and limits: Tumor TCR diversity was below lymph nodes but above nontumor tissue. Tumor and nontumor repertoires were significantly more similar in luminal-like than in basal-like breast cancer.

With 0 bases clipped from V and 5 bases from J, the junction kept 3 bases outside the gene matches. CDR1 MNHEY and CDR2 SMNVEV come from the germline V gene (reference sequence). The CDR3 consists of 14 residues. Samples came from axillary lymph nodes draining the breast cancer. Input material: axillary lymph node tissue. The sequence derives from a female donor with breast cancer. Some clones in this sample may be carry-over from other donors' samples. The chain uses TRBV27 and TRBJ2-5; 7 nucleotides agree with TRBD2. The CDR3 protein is CASSLSGGLETQYF. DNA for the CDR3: TGTGCCAGCAGTTTATCGGGAGGGCTGGAGACCCAGTACTTC.